The T cell receptor beta chain described here comes from a study of cytomegalovirus exposure and HLA in healthy donors. Study-wide results and caveats: Specific recognition of CMV antigens was confirmed in vitro for a few chains (all CMV-associated). According to the study, roughly 160 TCR beta chains were cytomegalovirus-associated. Most TCRs appeared rarely, but some public TCRs recurred in many donors. A missense DCLRE1C variant was associated with V- and J-gene trimming of TCR beta chains in a later analysis, and an independent cohort replicated the association.

The PCR had 60 Vbeta and 13 Jbeta primers. The repertoire was sequenced with immunoSEQ multiplex PCR; TCRdb's copy has only in-frame clones and lacks some. The sample lists around 130,000 clones, just over 70% occurring once. V gave up 4 bases and J gave up 2 bases; unmatched junction bases: 7. The germline CDR1 and CDR2 sequences are SGDLS and YYNGEE. The CDR3 extends over 15 amino acids. As regards this clone: Its antigen is not known.

The sequence was collected from a woman in her sixties or seventies in good health and CMV-seropositive. The source material was PBMCs. The rearrangement links TRBV9 to TRBJ2-7; 9 bases are a match to TRBD2. CDR3 coding DNA: TGTGCCAGCAGCCTGGGAGCGGGGGGAACCTACGAGCAGTACTTC. Translation: CASSLGAGGTYEQYF.